This record looks at one T cell receptor (beta chain) sequence and its context. As yet, its antigen is unknown. The data derive from a study of a mutant IDH1 vaccine in newly diagnosed glioma. At the level of the study: Radiotherapy, temozolomide, or both had been given previously, and both were given to most.

Time point meaning: week 11, during vaccination. One vaccine dose held 300 ug of mutant IDH1 20-mer peptide and came with topical imiquimod. Newly diagnosed WHO grade 3 or 4 IDH1-mutant, ATRX-lost astrocytomas were identified in the donors. This CDR3 is built from 18 residues. CDR1 is KGHSH, CDR2 LQKENI, per germline. V shed 6 bases and J 4 bases; nucleotides not matched to a gene: 14. The protocol was immunoSEQ multiplex PCR, while the TCRdb copy is restricted to in-frame clones and leaves out a portion. The table shows fewer than 70,000 clones, with 75% to 90% occurring only once. The sequenced sample was PBMCs, obtained from a glioma patient whose treatment included an IDH1 peptide vaccine. This sequence was found in a man aged 40-49 years with glioma. The V gene is TRBV18, the J gene TRBJ2-1, with 11 bases aligning to TRBD2. The DNA of the CDR3 is TGTGCCAGCTCTCAAACCGACAAATTAGCGGGGGGGTACAATGAGCAGTTCTTC. It translates to CASSQTDKLAGGYNEQFF.